A selection of T cell receptor beta chains follows, all from one sample in a study of cytomegalovirus exposure and HLA in healthy donors. Sequencing used immunoSEQ multiplex PCR; TCRdb keeps in-frame clones, though not all of them. The sample's table shows 70,000 to 75,000 clones. Sequenced input: PBMCs. All receptors come from a female donor in good health and CMV-seropositive. CDR3s include the opening cysteine and the closing phenylalanine or tryptophan. A D gene is named only where the DNA matches it firmly.

13	TRBV6-1	TRBJ2-7	TRBD2	CASRPLAGYEQYF	TGTGCCAGCAGGCCTCTAGCGGGATACGAGCAGTACTTC
13	TRBV6-6	TRBJ2-7	NA	CASSYGVGSEQYF	TGTGCCAGCAGTTACGGAGTGGGGAGTGAGCAGTACTTC
16	TRBV5-1	TRBJ2-7	NA	CASPITLYRARYEQYF	TGCGCCAGCCCCATTACCCTCTACAGGGCACGGTACGAGCAGTACTTC
12	TRBV28	TRBJ1-4	NA	CASSLVAEKLFF	TGTGCCAGCAGTTTAGTCGCGGAAAAACTGTTTTTT
13	TRBV19	TRBJ2-7	NA	CASSITVRYEQYF	TGTGCCAGTAGTATCACAGTGAGATACGAGCAGTACTTC
12	TRBV25-1	TRBJ2-7	NA	CASSDPPDEQYF	TGTGCCAGCAGTGATCCCCCCGACGAGCAGTACTTC
17	TRBV4-1	TRBJ2-5	NA	CASSQASGLGWPQTQYF	TGCGCCAGCAGCCAAGCTTCAGGGCTAGGGTGGCCCCAGACCCAGTACTTC
13	TRBV25-1	TRBJ2-7	TRBD1	CASSRDRGSEQYF	TGTGCCAGCAGCCGGGACAGGGGGTCCGAGCAGTACTTC
16	TRBV5-1	TRBJ1-4	TRBD1	CASSLVPTGANEKLFF	TGCGCCAGCAGCTTGGTCCCGACAGGGGCTAATGAAAAACTGTTTTTT
14	TRBV19	TRBJ1-1	NA	CASRLRTENTEAFF	TGTGCCAGTAGGTTACGGACTGAGAACACTGAAGCTTTCTTT
15	TRBV2	TRBJ1-5	TRBD1	CASSSGQGHEGPQHF	TGTGCCAGCAGTTCGGGACAGGGGCACGAGGGTCCCCAGCATTTT
14	TRBV5-1	TRBJ1-1	NA	CASSLAETNTEAFF	TGCGCCAGCAGCTTGGCCGAGACAAACACTGAAGCTTTCTTT
15	TRBV5-4	TRBJ2-1	TRBD1	CASSWGQGANNEQFF	TGTGCCAGCAGCTGGGGACAGGGGGCAAACAATGAGCAGTTCTTC
15	TRBV18	TRBJ2-7	TRBD2	CASSRTSGDSYEQYF	TGTGCCAGCTCACGGACTAGCGGGGACTCCTACGAGCAGTACTTC
20	TRBV7-7	TRBJ2-1	NA	CASSLALWIGRENGTMEQFF	TGTGCTAGCAGCTTAGCGTTATGGATCGGGCGGGAGAATGGGACAATGGAGCAGTTCTTC
15	TRBV7-9	TRBJ2-1	TRBD2	CASSHASGDASVQFF	TGTGCCAGCAGCCATGCTAGCGGGGACGCATCTGTCCAGTTCTTC
14	TRBV11-3	TRBJ2-5	NA	CASSSARVQGTQYF	TGTGCCAGCAGCTCAGCTAGGGTCCAGGGGACCCAGTACTTC
14	TRBV15	TRBJ1-2	NA	CATSSEGRRYGYTF	TGTGCCACCAGCAGTGAGGGAAGGCGCTATGGCTACACCTTC
16	TRBV27	TRBJ2-2	NA	CASSPTGRTNTGELFF	TGTGCCAGCAGTCCAACCGGGAGAACGAACACCGGGGAGCTGTTTTTT
14	TRBV4-3	TRBJ1-4	NA	CASSQGGVGEKLFF	TGCGCCAGCAGCCAAGGGGGAGTAGGTGAAAAACTGTTTTTT
15	TRBV6-6	TRBJ2-5	TRBD2	CASSTGTSGRKTQYF	TGTGCCAGCAGTACAGGGACTAGCGGGAGAAAGACCCAGTACTTC
11	TRBV2	TRBJ1-2	NA	CASGSGYGYTF	TGTGCCAGCGGGAGTGGCTATGGCTACACCTTC
16	TRBV5-4	TRBJ2-6	NA	CASSWAKSSGANVLTF	TGTGCCAGCAGCTGGGCGAAAAGCTCTGGGGCCAACGTCCTGACTTTC
16	TRBV18	TRBJ2-7	TRBD1	CASSLTTGTGPYEQYF	TGTGCCAGCTCACTTACTACGGGGACAGGCCCCTACGAGCAGTACTTC
16	TRBV4-1	TRBJ2-7	TRBD2	CASSQDSGRGSYEQYF	TGCGCCAGCAGCCAAGATAGCGGGAGGGGATCCTACGAGCAGTACTTC
11	TRBV6-1	TRBJ2-7	TRBD2	CASSKGLEEYF	TGTGCCAGCAGCAAGGGACTAGAGGAGTACTTC
16	TRBV6-6	TRBJ2-2	NA	CASSPMGGAGTGELFF	TGTGCCAGCAGCCCAATGGGGGGGGCCGGCACCGGGGAGCTGTTTTTT
15	TRBV10-1	TRBJ2-2	TRBD2	CASSGASGYTGELFF	TGCGCCAGCAGTGGAGCTAGCGGGTACACCGGGGAGCTGTTTTTT
15	TRBV9	TRBJ2-7	TRBD1	CASSVTGLLGYEQYF	TGTGCCAGCAGCGTGACAGGGTTATTAGGCTACGAGCAGTACTTC
13	TRBV29-1	TRBJ2-1	TRBD2	CSATSGSGNEQFF	TGCAGCGCAACTAGCGGGAGTGGTAATGAGCAGTTCTTC
16	TRBV6-5	TRBJ2-5	TRBD2	CASSYRGLAGLETQYF	TGTGCCAGCAGTTATAGGGGCCTAGCGGGTCTAGAGACCCAGTACTTC
16	TRBV11-1	TRBJ1-1	TRBD1	CASSPHGGTGNTEAFF	TGTGCCAGCAGCCCCCACGGGGGGACAGGGAACACTGAAGCTTTCTTT
15	TRBV19	TRBJ1-1	NA	CASSMWREMNTEAFF	TGTGCCAGTAGTATGTGGCGGGAAATGAACACTGAAGCTTTCTTT
14	TRBV2	TRBJ2-2	NA	CASSIAENTGELFF	TGTGCCAGCAGTATAGCGGAGAACACCGGGGAGCTGTTTTTT
14	TRBV6-5	TRBJ1-6	NA	CASSYQDTSSPLHF	TGTGCCAGCAGTTACCAGGACACCTCTTCACCCCTCCACTTT
14	TRBV5-6	TRBJ1-5	NA	CASSLAWHNQPQHF	TGTGCCAGCAGCTTGGCCTGGCACAATCAGCCCCAGCATTTT
12	TRBV28	TRBJ1-1	NA	CASSFAGAEAFF	TGTGCCAGCAGTTTCGCAGGGGCTGAAGCTTTCTTT
14	TRBV18	TRBJ1-1	NA	CASSPDRKNTEAFF	TGTGCCAGCTCACCGGACAGAAAGAACACTGAAGCTTTCTTT
19	TRBV9	TRBJ2-7	TRBD2	CASSVEEARIAGEAYEQYF	TGTGCCAGCAGCGTAGAAGAGGCGAGAATAGCGGGGGAGGCCTACGAGCAGTACTTC
12	TRBV5-8	TRBJ2-7	TRBD2	CASSRREGEQYF	TGTGCCAGCAGCCGACGGGAGGGCGAGCAGTACTTC
18	TRBV18	TRBJ2-2	NA	CASSHKFDSGPNTGELFF	TGTGCCAGCTCCCATAAATTCGACAGCGGGCCGAACACCGGGGAGCTGTTTTTT
14	TRBV18	TRBJ1-4	NA	CASSRVSTNEKLFF	TGTGCCAGCTCACGCGTAAGCACTAATGAAAAACTGTTTTTT